This T cell receptor (beta chain) was sequenced for a study of T cell responses to AZD1222 COVID-19 vaccine. Per germline, CDR1 SGHTS and CDR2 YDEGEE. Germline trimming cut 6 bases from V and 4 bases from J; bases unmatched to any gene: 8. CDR3 length equals 15 residues. The method was immunoSEQ multiplex PCR; TCRdb's version includes in-frame clones alone and lacks a portion of them. The sample records roughly 130,000 clones, more than 90% being singletons. V and J are TRBV5-8 and TRBJ1-5; 9 nucleotides align to TRBD1. The sequencing here drew on peripheral blood, taken on day 0 of AZD1222 vaccination. The receptor was derived from an adult in good health. CDR3 protein: CASIPRDRVNQPQHF. CDR3 coding DNA: TGTGCCAGCATCCCGCGGGACAGGGTAAATCAGCCCCAGCATTTT.